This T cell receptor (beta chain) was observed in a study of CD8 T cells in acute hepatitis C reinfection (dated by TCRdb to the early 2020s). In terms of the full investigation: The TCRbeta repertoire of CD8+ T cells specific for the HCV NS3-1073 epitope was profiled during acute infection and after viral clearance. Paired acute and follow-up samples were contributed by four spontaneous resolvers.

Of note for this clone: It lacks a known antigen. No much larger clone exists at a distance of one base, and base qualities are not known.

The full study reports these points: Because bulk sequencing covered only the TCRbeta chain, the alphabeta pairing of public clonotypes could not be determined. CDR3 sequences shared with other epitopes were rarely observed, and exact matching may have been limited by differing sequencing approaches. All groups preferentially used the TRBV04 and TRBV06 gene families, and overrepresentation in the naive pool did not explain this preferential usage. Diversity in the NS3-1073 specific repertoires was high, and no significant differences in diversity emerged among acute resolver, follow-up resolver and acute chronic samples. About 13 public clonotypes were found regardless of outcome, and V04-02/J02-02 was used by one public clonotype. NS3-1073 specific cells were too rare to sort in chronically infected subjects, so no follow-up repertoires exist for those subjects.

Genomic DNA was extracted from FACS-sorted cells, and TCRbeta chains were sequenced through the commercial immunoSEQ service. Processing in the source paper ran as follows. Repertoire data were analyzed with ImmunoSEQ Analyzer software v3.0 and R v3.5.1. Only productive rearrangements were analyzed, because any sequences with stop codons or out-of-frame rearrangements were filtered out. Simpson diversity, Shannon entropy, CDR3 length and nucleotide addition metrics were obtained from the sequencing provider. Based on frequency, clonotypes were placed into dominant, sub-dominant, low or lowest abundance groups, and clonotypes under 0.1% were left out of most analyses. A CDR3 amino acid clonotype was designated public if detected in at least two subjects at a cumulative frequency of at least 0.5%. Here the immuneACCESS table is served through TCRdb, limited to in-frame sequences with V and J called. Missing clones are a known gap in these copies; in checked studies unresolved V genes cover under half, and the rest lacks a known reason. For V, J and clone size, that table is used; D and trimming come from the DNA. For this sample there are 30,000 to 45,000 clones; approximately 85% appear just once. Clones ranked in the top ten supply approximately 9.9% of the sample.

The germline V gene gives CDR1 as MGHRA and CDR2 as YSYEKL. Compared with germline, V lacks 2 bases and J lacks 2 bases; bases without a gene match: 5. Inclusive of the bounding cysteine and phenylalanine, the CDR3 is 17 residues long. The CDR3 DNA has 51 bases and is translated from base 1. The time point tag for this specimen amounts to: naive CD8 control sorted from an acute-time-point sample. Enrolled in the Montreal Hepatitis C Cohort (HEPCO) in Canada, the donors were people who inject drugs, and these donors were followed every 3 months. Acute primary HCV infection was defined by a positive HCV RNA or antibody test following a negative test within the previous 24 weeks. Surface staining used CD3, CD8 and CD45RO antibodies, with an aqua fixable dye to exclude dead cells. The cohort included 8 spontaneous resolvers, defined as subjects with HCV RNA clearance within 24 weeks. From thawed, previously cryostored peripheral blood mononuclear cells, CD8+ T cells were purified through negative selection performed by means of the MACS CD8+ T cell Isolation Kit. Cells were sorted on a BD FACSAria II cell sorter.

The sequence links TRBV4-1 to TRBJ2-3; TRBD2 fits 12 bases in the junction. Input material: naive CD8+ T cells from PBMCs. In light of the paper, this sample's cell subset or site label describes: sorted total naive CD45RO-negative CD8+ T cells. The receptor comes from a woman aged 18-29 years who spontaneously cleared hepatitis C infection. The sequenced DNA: TGCGCCAGCAGCCAACCCCGACTAGCGGGAGCCACAGATACGCAGTATTTT. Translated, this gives CASSQPRLAGATDTQYF.